A selection of T cell receptor beta chains follows, all from one sample in a study of T cell repertoires in cytomegalovirus infection. TCRdb itself ran the reads through MiXCR, one entry per CDR3 protein. The sample lists 560,000 or so distinct CDR3 sequences, 16% occurring once. The sample taken for sequencing was CD8+ T cells from PBMCs. These receptors were collected from a human donor in good health (CMV status not recorded). Some clones in this sample may be carry-over from other donors' samples. The CDR3 runs from the conserved cysteine through the conserved F or W. The D gene is left open where the match is weak. The listing skips clone size in some rows; elsewhere it reads once, few, many or a size class.

V gene	J gene	D gene	clone size	CDR3 protein	CDR3 DNA
TRBV15	TRBJ1-2	.	few	CATSRVFLPRAHGYTF	TGTGCCACCAGCAGAGTCTTCCTTCCGAGGGCCCATGGCTACACCTTC
TRBV18	TRBJ2-7	.	few	CASSPVGRAYEQYF	TGTGCCAGCTCACCAGTTGGCAGGGCCTACGAGCAGTACTTC
TRBV7-9	TRBJ2-7	.	many	CASSFETYEQYF	TGTGCCAGCAGCTTTGAGACTTACGAGCAGTACTTC
TRBV27	TRBJ2-1	TRBD2	few	CASSLRVAGVDWDEQFF	TGTGCCAGCAGTTTGAGGGTAGCGGGAGTGGATTGGGATGAGCAGTTCTTC
TRBV6-1	TRBJ1-2	.	many	CASRLTAPNYGYTF	TGTGCCAGCAGGTTAACAGCCCCTAACTATGGCTACACCTTC
TRBV7-6	TRBJ2-1	.	many	CASSLKPRHEQFF	TGTGCCAGCAGCTTAAAGCCCCGTCATGAGCAGTTCTTC
TRBV12-5	TRBJ1-5	.	many	CASGLPGVLEPQHF	TGTGCTAGTGGTTTGCCGGGGGTGTTGGAGCCCCAGCATTTT
TRBV24-1	TRBJ2-3	.	many	CATSDASDFSTDTQYF	TGTGCCACCAGTGACGCAAGTGATTTTAGCACAGATACGCAGTATTTT
TRBV9	TRBJ2-5	TRBD2	.	CASSVSGGAGETQYF	TGTGCCAGCAGCGTATCCGGGGGGGCCGGGGAGACCCAGTACTTC
TRBV5-1	TRBJ1-1	.	.	CASSLGPGRGNTEAFF	TGCGCCAGCAGCTTGGGGCCAGGCAGGGGGAACACTGAAGCTTTCTTT
TRBV14	TRBJ2-4	TRBD2	.	CASSQGLAGEGNIQYF	TGTGCCAGCAGCCAAGGACTAGCGGGAGAGGGAAACATTCAGTACTTC
TRBV6-1	TRBJ1-5	TRBD1	many	CASNPPSDRRGQPQHF	TGTGCCAGCAATCCCCCGTCGGACAGGAGAGGTCAGCCCCAGCATTTT
TRBV7-8	TRBJ1-2	.	many	CASSGTGTAFPLNYGYTF	TGTGCCAGCAGCGGTACCGGGACCGCCTTCCCCCTTAACTATGGCTACACCTTC
TRBV4-1	TRBJ2-1	.	few	CASSQEIHKKGPYNEQFF	TGCGCCAGCAGCCAAGAGATCCACAAAAAGGGGCCCTACAATGAGCAGTTCTTC
TRBV5-1	TRBJ2-1	.	.	CASSGFNEQFF	TGCGCCAGCAGCGGATTTAATGAGCAGTTCTTC
TRBV7-6	TRBJ2-7	TRBD2	many	CASSKLAGGSYEQYF	TGTGCCAGCAGCAAACTAGCGGGCGGCTCCTACGAGCAGTACTTC